This TCR beta chain comes out of a study of shared clonotypes between healthy human individuals. Donors had no recently reported acute infections or vaccinations and were HIV-negative. The investigators split CD4+ cells into a CD45RA+ naive subset and a CD45RA-negative memory subset. V gave up 2 bases and J gave up 4 bases; unmatched junction bases: 2. From germline, CDR1 is MNHNS and CDR2 SASEGT. This CDR3 is 14 amino acids long. Study results and caveats: When naive CD4 clonotypes were compared across a few donors, around 4.6% were shared. Naive subsets generally exceeded memory subsets in estimated richness.

Assay used: immunoSEQ multiplex PCR; TCRdb lists only in-frame clones, some missing. Of just over 2,000,000 clones listed, roughly 95% are singletons. Regarding this clone: What it recognizes is unknown.

The chain recombines TRBV6-1 with TRBJ2-1; 7 nucleotides line up with TRBD1. Sequenced input: naive CD4+ T cells sorted from blood. Subset described: CD45RA+ positively selected. This receptor was taken from a man aged 18 to 35 in good health. CDR3 residues: CASSEQGVYNEQFF. CDR3 bases: TGTGCCAGCAGTGAACAGGGGGTATACAATGAGCAGTTCTTC.